The clone carrying this T cell receptor (beta chain) appeared many times. Its target is not known. This record comes from a study of neurological immune-mediated disorders. Per the germline V gene, CDR1 is MNHNY and CDR2 is SVGAGI (reference sequence). The V end was cut by 4 bases, the J end by 3 bases, with 9 bases between. This CDR3 spans 13 amino acids. This sample's time point: longitudinal time-point 2. Unsorted libraries used 2 million PBMCs kept at -80 degrees C. cDNA was made by 5'RACE with 10-nucleotide random UMIs. TCRdb analysed the 5' RACE reads with MiXCR anew, one entry per CDR3 protein. This table holds about 49,000 distinct CDR3 sequences, approximately 14% found once. Whole-study results and caveats: Private repertoires in all groups were suggested by the finding that expanded clones across subjects shared no CDR3 amino acid sequences. HTLV-1-associated myelopathy led in TCR clonal expansion, while multiple sclerosis ranked lowest, below healthy controls.

The TCR sequence derives from a male donor with HTLV-1-associated myelopathy (HAM/TSP). The sequenced material came from PBMCs. The chain is built from TRBV6-6 and TRBJ1-2, with D possibly matching TRBD1 (6 bases). The CDR3 coding sequence is TGTGCCAGCAGTTCACAGGGACACTATGGCTACACCTTC. As protein: CASSSQGHYGYTF.